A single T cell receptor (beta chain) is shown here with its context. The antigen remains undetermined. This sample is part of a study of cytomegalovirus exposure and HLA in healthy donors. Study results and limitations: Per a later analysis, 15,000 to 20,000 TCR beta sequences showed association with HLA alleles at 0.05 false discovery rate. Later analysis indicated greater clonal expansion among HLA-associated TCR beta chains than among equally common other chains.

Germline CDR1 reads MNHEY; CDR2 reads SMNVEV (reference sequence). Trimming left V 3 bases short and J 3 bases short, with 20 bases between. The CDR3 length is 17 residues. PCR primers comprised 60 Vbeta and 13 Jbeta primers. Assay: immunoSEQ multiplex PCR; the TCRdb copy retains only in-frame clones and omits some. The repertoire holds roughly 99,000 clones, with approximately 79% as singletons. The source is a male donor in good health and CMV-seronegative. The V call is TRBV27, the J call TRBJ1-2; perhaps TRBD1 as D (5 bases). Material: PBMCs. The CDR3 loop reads CASSFSPWRGLDYGYTF. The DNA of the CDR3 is TGTGCCAGCAGTTTCTCCCCCTGGCGGGGGTTAGACTATGGCTACACCTTC.